This entry concerns a single T cell receptor beta chain. The antigen is undetermined. The donors were part of the validation cohort of around 110 subjects. That cohort was separate from the first cohort, which comprised about 670 subjects. This sample was included in a study of cytomegalovirus exposure and HLA in healthy donors. Study-wide findings and caveats: According to reports, the classifier identified cytomegalovirus status with high specificity and sensitivity.

Clones were sequenced by immunoSEQ multiplex PCR, and TCRdb holds only the in-frame ones, with some missing. The sample lists under 300,000 clones, approximately 83% occurring once. This CDR3 comprises 17 residues. Trimming pared 5 bases from V and 1 base from J, leaving 18 bases between. Per the germline V gene, CDR1 is MNHEY and CDR2 is SMNVEV (reference sequence). The clonotype comes from a woman aged 30 to 39 in good health and CMV-seropositive. Sequenced: PBMCs. The chain combines TRBV27 with TRBJ1-3; possible D gene TRBD1, 5 bases. The CDR3 loop is CASSPRGGRDSGNTIYF. In nucleotides, the CDR3 is TGTGCCAGCAGTCCCCGGGGGGGGAGAGATTCTGGAAACACCATATATTTT.